The text below deals with one TCR beta chain. V dropped 2 bases and J dropped 3; count of bases not matched to a gene: 11. The germline gives CDR1 SGHAT, CDR2 FQNNGV. This CDR3 spans 18 amino acids. The data originate from a study of blood T cell repertoires in COVID-19. Across the study: Samples representing acute and convalescent COVID-19 were sourced from the United States, Italy and Spain. From T cells, B-cell-depleted T cells, or PBMCs came the material, which was cDNA or gDNA.

Methods used by the authors: Estimation of nucleated cell counts was performed using reference gene primer amplification. Repertoires were generated with immunoSEQ multiplex PCR, while TCRdb's copy carries only in-frame clones and drops some. That table is the source of V, J and clone size, and D and trimming were worked out from the DNA. The repertoire holds roughly 140,000 clones, around nine tenths seen once, with about 2% in the top ten. The rearrangement links TRBV11-2 to TRBJ2-3, with 10 nucleotides matching TRBD1. The sample comprised peripheral blood. The receptor's source is a human donor in a cohort sampled during active COVID-19. The CDR3 sequence is CASSLKGQGPLRTDTQYF. The CDR3 nucleotides read TGTGCCAGCAGCTTAAAGGGACAGGGGCCGCTACGGACAGATACGCAGTATTTT.